This T cell receptor beta chain stems from a study of T cell changes during pregnancy in multiple sclerosis. The V segment lost 1 base and the J segment 9 bases; nucleotides outside the gene matches: 12. Germline CDR1 is SGDLS and CDR2 is YYNGEE. The CDR3 totals 16 residues. The method was immunoSEQ multiplex PCR; TCRdb's version includes in-frame clones alone and lacks a portion of them. The sample includes some 30,000 clones, approximately 88% of them seen just once. V and J are TRBV9 and TRBJ2-1; 8 bases fit TRBD1. This material consisted of CD8+ T cells from peripheral blood mononuclear cells, taken before pregnancy. This clonotype was obtained from a female donor with multiple sclerosis, enrolled in a pregnancy study. The CDR3: CASSVRDRGRVLEQFF. In DNA, the CDR3 is TGTGCCAGCAGCGTACGTGACAGGGGCCGAGTACTTGAGCAGTTCTTC.